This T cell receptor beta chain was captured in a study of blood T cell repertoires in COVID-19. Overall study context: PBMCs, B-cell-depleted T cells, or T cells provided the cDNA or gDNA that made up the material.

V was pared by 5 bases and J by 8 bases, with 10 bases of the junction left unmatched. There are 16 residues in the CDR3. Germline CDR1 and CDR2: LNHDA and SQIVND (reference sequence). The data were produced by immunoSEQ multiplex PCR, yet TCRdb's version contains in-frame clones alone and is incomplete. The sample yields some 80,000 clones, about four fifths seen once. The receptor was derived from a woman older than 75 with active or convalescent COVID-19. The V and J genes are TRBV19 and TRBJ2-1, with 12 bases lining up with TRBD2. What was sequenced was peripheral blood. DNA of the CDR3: TGTGCCAGTAGTGGGGCTAGCGGGAGGGCTTTTTATGAGCAGTTCTTC. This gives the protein CASSGASGRAFYEQFF.